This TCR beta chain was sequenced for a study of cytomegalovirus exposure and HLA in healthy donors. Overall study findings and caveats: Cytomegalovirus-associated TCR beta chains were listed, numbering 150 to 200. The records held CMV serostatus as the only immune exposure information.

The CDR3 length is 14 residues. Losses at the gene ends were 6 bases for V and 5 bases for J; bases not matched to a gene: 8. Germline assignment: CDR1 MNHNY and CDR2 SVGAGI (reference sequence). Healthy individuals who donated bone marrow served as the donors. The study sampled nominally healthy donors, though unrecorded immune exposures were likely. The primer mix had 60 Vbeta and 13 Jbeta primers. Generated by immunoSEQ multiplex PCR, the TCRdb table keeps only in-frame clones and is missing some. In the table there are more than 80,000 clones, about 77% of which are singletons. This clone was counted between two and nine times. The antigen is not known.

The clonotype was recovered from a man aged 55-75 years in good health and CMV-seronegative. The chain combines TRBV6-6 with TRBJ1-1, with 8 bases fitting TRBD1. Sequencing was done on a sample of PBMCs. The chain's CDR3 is CASRYDRGGTEAFF. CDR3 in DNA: TGTGCCAGCAGGTATGACAGGGGCGGAACTGAAGCTTTCTTT.